These 29 T cell receptor beta chains came from one sample sequenced in a study of technical replicates of blood from a handful of donors. This table comes from immunoSEQ multiplex PCR, and its TCRdb copy is limited to in-frame clones, with some not included. Of over 50,000 clones in the sample, 85% to 95% were seen once. The specimen sequenced was PBMCs. All receptors derive from a human donor in good health. Some clones in this sample may be carry-over from other donors' samples.

CDR3 DNA sequence: TGTGCCAGCAGTTACGAGGCGGTGAGCTCCTACGAGCAGTACTTC. This codes for CASSYEAVSSYEQYF. The V gene is TRBV6-6, the J gene TRBJ2-7; D not resolved. Deletions cut 2 bases from V and 0 bases from J, with 11 bases between. The V gene's germline CDR1 is MNHNY and CDR2 SVGAGI (reference sequence). The CDR3 is 15 residues long.

CDR3 residues: CASHEPGENRPIRETQYF. The DNA of the CDR3 is TGTGCCAGCCATGAGCCGGGGGAGAACCGTCCGATTCGGGAGACCCAGTACTTC. The chain links TRBV2 to TRBJ2-5; D perhaps matches TRBD2 (6 bases). CDR3 length: 18 amino acids. Per the germline V gene, CDR1 is SNHLY and CDR2 is FYNNEI. V lost 8 bases, J lost 5 bases, and 30 bases lay in between.

The V call is TRBV6-1, the J call TRBJ1-1; TRBD1 agrees at 9 bases. Germline CDR1 MNHNS, CDR2 SASEGT. The CDR3 is 15 amino acids. Losses at the gene ends were 7 bases for V and 4 bases for J; bases not matched to a gene: 10. CDR3 nucleotide sequence: TGTGCCAGCACACCGATACAGGGGGCGGGCACTGAAGCTTTCTTT. Its protein is CASTPIQGAGTEAFF.

V usage is TRBV15 and J usage is TRBJ1-6; 7 bases map to TRBD1. Germline CDR1 and CDR2: LNHNV and YYDKDF (reference sequence). The CDR3 totals 15 residues. V lost 5 bases and J lost 10; bases outside the gene matches: 11. In DNA form, the CDR3 reads TGTGCCACCAGCTTTCCAGGGGGTGTGAGGTCACCCCTCCACTTT. It encodes CATSFPGGVRSPLHF.

The V call is TRBV5-8, the J call TRBJ1-1, with 9 nucleotides matching TRBD1. J gave up 5 bases and V 2 bases, and 7 bases lay outside the gene matches. CDR3 size: 15 residues. Per germline, CDR1 SGHTS and CDR2 YDEGEE. In nucleotides, the CDR3 is TGTGCCAGCAGCTTCGCCGGGACAGGGAATACTGAAGCTTTCTTT. It yields the protein CASSFAGTGNTEAFF.

The chain recombines TRBV30 with TRBJ1-6; 10 positions match TRBD1. The CDR3 contains 14 residues. The germline CDR1 and CDR2 sequences are GTSNPN and SVGIG (reference sequence). The V gene end was trimmed by 5 bases and the J gene end by 7 bases; junction bases not matched to a gene: 5. The CDR3 DNA reads as TGTGCCTGGCGACAGGGGGCGAAGAATTCACCCCTCCACTTT. Amino acids: CAWRQGAKNSPLHF.

The CDR3 here is CASTEGHRGGNQPQHF. CDR3 bases: TGTGCCAGTACGGAGGGGCACAGGGGGGGGAATCAGCCCCAGCATTTT. J is TRBJ1-5 and V is TRBV19; TRBD1 aligns across 8 bases. With 7 bases clipped from V and 4 bases from J, the junction kept 12 bases outside the gene matches. Germline CDR1 and CDR2: LNHDA and SQIVND (reference sequence). CDR3 size: 16 residues. The full variable domain, its missing parts supplied by reference TRBV19 and TRBJ1-5, is DGGITQSPKYLFRKEGQNVTLSCEQNLNHDAMYWYRQDPGQGLRLIYYSQIVNDFQKGDIAEGYSVSREKKESFPLTVTSAQKNPTAFYLCASTEGHRGGNQPQHFGDGTRLSIL.

CDR3 protein: CASAGLAGAYNEQFF. CDR3 nucleotide sequence: TGTGCCAGCGCAGGACTAGCGGGGGCTTACAATGAGCAGTTCTTC. The chain uses TRBV7-2 and TRBJ2-1; TRBD2 matches at 13 bases. The CDR3 has 15 residues. CDR1 and CDR2 from the germline V gene are SGHTA and FQGNSA. Trimming cost V 8 bases and J 4 bases; bases outside gene matches: 5.

The genes are TRBV10-3 and TRBJ2-5, with 9 nucleotides matching TRBD1. Germline V gene data show CDR1 as ENHRY and CDR2 as SYGVKD. The CDR3 is 14 residues long. The ends lost 4 bases at V and 5 bases at J; junction bases unmatched: 5. The CDR3 loop is CAISGGTGRETQYF. Here the CDR3 DNA reads TGTGCCATCAGTGGGGGGACAGGGAGGGAGACCCAGTACTTC.

V usage is TRBV19 and J usage is TRBJ2-6, with 7 bases aligning to TRBD1. The germline gives CDR1 LNHDA, CDR2 SQIVND (reference sequence). V trimming: 7 bases; J trimming: 0 bases; junction bases outside the gene matches: 6. This CDR3 contains 16 residues. The CDR3 loop is CASIPTGSSGANVLTF. Written as DNA, the CDR3 is TGTGCCAGTATCCCGACAGGGAGCTCTGGGGCCAACGTCCTGACTTTC. The full variable domain, in which reference TRBV19 and TRBJ2-6 provide the parts outside the CDR3, is DGGITQSPKYLFRKEGQNVTLSCEQNLNHDAMYWYRQDPGQGLRLIYYSQIVNDFQKGDIAEGYSVSREKKESFPLTVTSAQKNPTAFYLCASIPTGSSGANVLTFGAGSRLTVL.

The chain links TRBV9 to TRBJ2-1, with 7 positions matching TRBD2. With 4 bases clipped from V and 10 bases from J, the junction kept 14 bases outside the gene matches. The CDR3 consists of 15 residues. CDR1 is SGDLS, CDR2 YYNGEE, per germline. The CDR3 here is CASSRSGLGDWEQFF. The CDR3 nucleotides are TGTGCCAGCAGCCGAAGCGGACTAGGCGACTGGGAGCAGTTCTTC.

The genes are TRBV2 and TRBJ2-2; the D is unclear. Germline V gives CDR1 SNHLY, CDR2 FYNNEI. Trimming pared 2 bases from V and 6 bases from J, leaving 10 bases between. The CDR3 has 14 residues. The CDR3 here is CASSEFGLAGELFF. The DNA for the CDR3 is TGTGCCAGCAGTGAATTTGGGCTCGCCGGGGAGCTGTTTTTT.

This chain connects TRBV2 to TRBJ2-3, with 7 bases fitting TRBD1. V dropped 7 bases and J dropped 0; count of bases not matched to a gene: 4. Germline values: CDR1 SNHLY, CDR2 FYNNEI. This CDR3 comprises 14 residues. As DNA, the CDR3 is TGTGCCAGCATAAGGGGGCCCAGCACAGATACGCAGTATTTT. Translating it yields CASIRGPSTDTQYF.

The chain carries TRBV6-5 and TRBJ2-7; 7 bases map to TRBD1. Germline V gene sequence: CDR1 MNHEY, CDR2 SVGAGI. This CDR3 spans 13 amino acids. The junction had 7 bases not matched to a gene; V was cut back by 9 bases and J by 2 bases. The CDR3 DNA sequence: TGTGCCAGAAACTACAGGGGACCCTACGAGCAGTACTTC. Translation: CARNYRGPYEQYF.

This clone was seen a handful of times. The genes are TRBV12-5 and TRBJ1-2; maybe TRBD1 (6 bases). Germline loops: CDR1 LGHNT, CDR2 FRNRAP. Trimming took off 5 bases at V and 2 bases at J, with 9 bases between the two ends. The CDR3 is 13 amino acids. The CDR3 sequence: CASGIGQNYGYTF. The DNA for the CDR3 is TGTGCTAGTGGTATAGGACAGAACTATGGCTACACCTTC.

The chain recombines TRBV7-9 with TRBJ2-1, with TRBD2 matching 10 bases. Losses at the gene ends were 5 bases for V and 6 bases for J; bases not matched to a gene: 7. This CDR3 has 15 residues. From germline, CDR1 is SEHNR and CDR2 FQNEAQ (reference sequence). DNA for the CDR3: TGTGCCAGCAGCAAGACTAGCGGGTCTTCCAATGAGCAGTTCTTC. This translates into CASSKTSGSSNEQFF.

J is TRBJ2-1 and V is TRBV6-6; 9 bases match TRBD2. This CDR3 region has 15 residues. V trimming: 2 bases; J trimming: 9 bases; junction bases outside the gene matches: 8. Germline CDR1 reads MNHNY; CDR2 reads SVGAGI (reference sequence). Here the CDR3 reads CASSYPAGGPIEQFF. The CDR3 coding sequence is TGTGCCAGCAGTTACCCGGCGGGGGGGCCGATTGAGCAGTTCTTC.

J is TRBJ1-2 and V is TRBV7-2; maybe TRBD1 (5 bases). V was cut by 0 bases and J by 4 bases, with 12 bases left in between. Per germline, CDR1 SGHTA and CDR2 FQGNSA. This CDR3 comprises 15 residues. The CDR3 DNA sequence: TGTGCCAGCAGCTTAGCCTCAGGGATCGGCTATGGCTACACCTTC. It yields the protein CASSLASGIGYGYTF.

This rearrangement joins TRBV18 to TRBJ1-2; 7 bases are shared with TRBD1. The V segment lost 3 bases and the J segment 1 base; nucleotides outside the gene matches: 8. The CDR3 has 16 residues. Germline CDR1 reads KGHSH; CDR2 reads LQKENI. The CDR3 reads CASSPVPGQSNYGYTF. CDR3 sequence (DNA): TGTGCCAGCTCACCTGTCCCGGGACAGAGTAACTATGGCTACACCTTC.

The chain couples TRBV11-3 to TRBJ2-1, with D tentatively TRBD2 (5 bases). The CDR3 contains 15 residues. Germline V CDR1 and CDR2: SGHNT, YENEEA. The V end lost 2 bases, the J end lost 8 bases, and 16 bases lay between the germline ends. The CDR3 sequence: CASSLREGGVDEQFF. The CDR3 nucleotides are TGTGCCAGCAGCTTAAGAGAGGGTGGGGTTGATGAGCAGTTCTTC. Supplemented by reference TRBV11-3 and TRBJ2-1, the full variable domain reads EAGVVQSPRYKIIEKKQPVAFWCNPISGHNTLYWYLQNLGQGPELLIRYENEEAVDDSQLPKDRFSAERLKGVDSTLKIQPAELGDSAVYLCASSLREGGVDEQFFGPGTRLTVL.

The chain is built from TRBV4-1 and TRBJ1-3; weak D call: TRBD1 (5 bases). From germline, CDR1 is MGHRA and CDR2 YSYEKL. Trimming removed 3 bases from V and 4 bases from J, with 16 bases in between. The length of the CDR3 is 16 residues. The CDR3 nucleotides read TGCGCCAGCAGCCAGGATACGGGACTTTACGGAAACACCATATATTTT. Protein: CASSQDTGLYGNTIYF.

The chain employs TRBV6-5 and TRBJ1-3; D perhaps matches TRBD1 (6 bases). Germline loops: CDR1 MNHEY, CDR2 SVGAGI. V was cut by 3 bases and J by 0 bases, with 9 bases left in between. The length of the CDR3 is 15 residues. This CDR3 reads CASSYLQGSGNTIYF. The DNA for the CDR3 is TGTGCCAGCAGTTATTTACAGGGCTCTGGAAACACCATATATTTT.

The V call is TRBV7-2, the J call TRBJ1-2; TRBD1 matches at 8 bases. J lost 4 bases, V lost 4 bases, and 8 bases had no gene match. This CDR3 has 15 amino acids. The germline V gene encodes CDR1 SGHTA and CDR2 FQGNSA. Written as DNA, the CDR3 is TGTGCCAGCAGCTCGAGGACAGGGAATAGCTATGGCTACACCTTC. This translates into CASSSRTGNSYGYTF.

DNA of the CDR3: TGTGCCAGCAAGCAGACTAGCGGGAGTCCGACAGATACGCAGTATTTT. Amino acid sequence: CASKQTSGSPTDTQYF. This chain links TRBV2 with TRBJ2-3; 12 bases align to TRBD2. The junction had 8 bases not matched to a gene; V was cut back by 7 bases and J by 3 bases. Germline V gives CDR1 SNHLY, CDR2 FYNNEI. The CDR3 is 16 residues long.

This clone is a singleton in its sample. The chain has TRBV7-2 and TRBJ1-2; 7 positions agree with TRBD1. V lost 5 bases, J lost 3 bases, and 3 bases stayed unmatched. This CDR3 contains 13 residues. The germline V gene encodes CDR1 SGHTA and CDR2 FQGNSA. The CDR3 loop reads CASSPGQHYGYTF. In DNA, the CDR3 is TGTGCCAGCAGCCCGGGACAGCACTATGGCTACACCTTC. The full variable domain, in which reference TRBV7-2 and TRBJ1-2 provide the parts outside the CDR3, is GAGVSQSPSNKVTEKGKDVELRCDPISGHTALYWYRQSLGQGLEFLIYFQGNSAPDKSGLPSDRFSAERTGGSVSTLTIQRTQQEDSAVYLCASSPGQHYGYTFGSGTRLTVV.

This clone showed up just a few times. The chain employs TRBV7-9 and TRBJ1-2; D is uncertain. Trimming pared 6 bases from V and 6 bases from J, leaving 14 bases between. The CDR3 loop spans 13 amino acids. Germline CDR1 reads SEHNR; CDR2 reads FQNEAQ (reference sequence). In DNA form, the CDR3 reads TGTGCCAGCAGTTCCCCTCGGGGTAATGGCTACACCTTC. This gives the protein CASSSPRGNGYTF.

This clone came up a few times. The chain uses TRBV5-1 and TRBJ2-7; 8 bases match TRBD1. CDR3 length: 15 residues. CDR1 SGHRS and CDR2 YFSETQ come from the germline V gene. The V segment lost 4 bases and the J segment 6 bases; nucleotides outside the gene matches: 12. The CDR3 coding sequence is TGCGCCAGCAGCAGTTCGACAGGGGCATACGCCGAGCAGTACTTC. This codes for CASSSSTGAYAEQYF. Based on the CDR3 plus reference TRBV5-1 and TRBJ2-7, the full variable domain is KAGVTQTPRYLIKTRGQQVTLSCSPISGHRSVSWYQQTPGQGLQFLFEYFSETQRNKGNFPGRFSGRQFSNSRSEMNVSTLELGDSALYLCASSSSTGAYAEQYFGPGTRLTVT.

The chain employs TRBV19 and TRBJ1-2; weak D call: TRBD1 (5 bases). CDR3 length: 14 amino acids. Germline V gene sequence: CDR1 LNHDA, CDR2 SQIVND (reference sequence). V was shortened by 4 bases and J by 5 bases, with 14 bases between the two germline ends. Here the CDR3 DNA reads TGTGCCAGTAGTAACGCTTGGGGGGGTTATGGCTACACCTTC. Translating gives CASSNAWGGYGYTF.

V gene TRBV13 combines with J gene TRBJ2-3; possible D gene TRBD1, 6 bases. Germline V gene lookup returns CDR1 PRHDT and CDR2 FYEKMQ (reference sequence). Trimming left V 5 bases short and J 4 bases short, with 13 bases between. The CDR3 runs 14 residues. CDR3: CASSTLSGADTQYF. CDR3 nucleotides: TGTGCCAGCAGCACACTTTCAGGGGCAGATACGCAGTATTTT.